This record looks at one T cell receptor beta chain sequence and its context. At least ten counts were recorded for this clonotype. Its cognate antigen has yet to be identified. No base quality values were provided; no much bigger clone lies one nucleotide off. The data derive from a study of response to subunit inactivated influenza vaccine (dated by TCRdb to 2017 to 2018). With respect to the entire study: To follow how T cells responded to a trivalent subunit inactivated influenza vaccine, the researchers relied on deep quantitative profiling of the T cell receptor repertoire.

Broad study findings and their caveats: According to the authors, only a limited number of new T cells may be recruited by each seasonal influenza vaccination.

The CDR3, from cysteine to phenylalanine, totals 13 residues. Only CDR3 DNA remains: 39 bases, in frame from the first base. V gives up 0 bases and J gives up 5 bases, and the segment between their germline ends measures 6 bases. CDR1 and CDR2 were assigned from the germline V gene (reference sequence) as SGHKS and YYEKEE. Library method: RT-PCR. TCRdb names Illumina HiSeq 2500 as the instrument used. The public reads were reanalyzed by TCRdb: fastp trimming at Q25, MiXCR alignment, in-frame beta chains only. Identical CDR3 proteins give one entry, which carries the most common genes and DNA. The sample profile shows approximately 730,000 distinct CDR3 sequences; approximately 13% of them were found once. The ten largest clones take up less than 9% of the sample.

This chain joins TRBV5-5 to TRBJ1-5, with the D gene too uncertain to name. The sequence was obtained from a man aged 50-59 years who received an inactivated influenza vaccine. Donor details come from another sample of the same person, matched by shared clones. The specimen was PBMCs from blood, collected less than 15 days before vaccination. CDR3 sequence: CASSLAEYQPQHF. Here is the DNA: TGTGCCAGCAGCTTGGCGGAGTATCAGCCCCAGCATTTT.